These T cell receptor beta chains were read from a single sample in a study of control samples from healthy donors and cancer patients. This table comes from immunoSEQ multiplex PCR, and its TCRdb copy is limited to in-frame clones, with some not included. Here the sample spans around 58,000 clones, roughly 86% being singletons. Specimen: blood. Every receptor here comes from a man aged 50 or older in good health. Each CDR3 is given without its conserved first and last residue.

V gene,CDR3 protein
TRBV10-3,AISVLRDRGLANTGELF
TRBV7-8,ASSLGGPGNYGYT
TRBV4-1,ASSQDRTGELF
TRBV5-4,ASRSWGLPPYEQY
TRBV7-9,ASNYLGADGELF
TRBV28,ASTSMTRGGWEQY
TRBV29-1,SVAQGVYGYT
TRBV7-2,ASSLEGGGSPLH
TRBV28,ASSYTGWRQPQH
TRBV4-1,ASSQDPGGASGIGEKLF
TRBV7-9,AGSGRGTDTQY
TRBV27,ASSLSGRLYDEQY
TRBV5-1,ASSSTGPGDYGYT
TRBV5-4,ASSPGGQGSGNTIY
TRBV18,ASSPPAGVNYGYT
TRBV11-2,ASSLGLSTGELF
TRBV30,AWNLGANNQPQH
TRBV28,ASGLTGVGNQPQH
TRBV19,ASSQGAGGNEQF
TRBV5-1,ASHSGTSAITYEQY
TRBV29-1,SVEETAHEAF
TRBV27,ASTDRERTDTQY
TRBV10-3,AISESAGSNEKLF
TRBV7-2,ASSPAGGSYGYT